The 8 T cell receptor beta chains listed next were all sequenced from one sample in a study of blood T cell repertoires in COVID-19. Produced via immunoSEQ multiplex PCR; TCRdb's table is partial and in-frame only. The table includes about 150,000 clones, roughly 90% detected once. The source material was PBMCs or T cells enriched from blood (not recorded which). The receptors stem from a middle-aged man who had recovered from COVID-19.

This sequence joins TRBV5-5 and TRBJ1-5; D gene uncertain. Germline V gives CDR1 SGHKS, CDR2 YYEKEE (reference sequence). This CDR3 is 15 amino acids long. V was pared by 2 bases and J by 0 bases, with 9 bases between. The CDR3 DNA follows: TGTGCCAGCAGCTTTTCTCCCGTTAGCAATCAGCCCCAGCATTTT. Protein product: CASSFSPVSNQPQHF. The full variable domain, its missing parts supplied by reference TRBV5-5 and TRBJ1-5, is DAGVTQSPTHLIKTRGQQVTLRCSPISGHKSVSWYQQVLGQGPQFIFQYYEKEERGRGNFPDRFSARQFPNYSSELNVNALLLGDSALYLCASSFSPVSNQPQHFGDGTRLSIL.

The V call is TRBV27, the J call TRBJ2-1, with TRBD2 as a possible D gene (5 bases). From germline, CDR1 is MNHEY and CDR2 SMNVEV (reference sequence). V lost 5 bases and J lost 3, with 17 bases in between. The CDR3 is 16 residues long. CDR3 in DNA: TGTGCCAGCAGTCGTTCCGGGGTCTTAATCTACAATGAGCAGTTCTTC. Translated: CASSRSGVLIYNEQFF.

In its sample, this clone was seen once. The rearrangement uses TRBV5-1 and TRBJ1-2; TRBD1 is a possible D gene (6 bases). The CDR3 has 15 amino acids. V lost 4 bases to trimming and J lost 7 bases, with 20 bases between them. Germline V CDR1 and CDR2: SGHRS, YFSETQ. CDR3 loop: CASSTAPQGLGGYTF. The DNA of the CDR3 is TGCGCCAGCAGCACGGCACCTCAGGGGCTTGGTGGCTACACCTTC.

This clone appeared a single time. V is TRBV29-1 and J is TRBJ1-4; 8 bases are shared with TRBD1. Germline assignment: CDR1 SQVTM and CDR2 ANQGSEA. V lost 4 bases and J lost 0; bases outside the gene matches: 1. This CDR3 has 14 residues. CDR3 in DNA: TGCAGCGTTGTGGACAGGGCAACTAATGAAAAACTGTTTTTT. Amino acids: CSVVDRATNEKLFF.

This clone was detected only once. This sequence joins TRBV5-8 and TRBJ1-5, with 8 bases matching TRBD1. The germline V gene encodes CDR1 SGHTS and CDR2 YDEGEE. The CDR3 spans 17 residues. Trimming took 4 bases from V and 0 from J; bases not matched to a gene: 9. In nucleotides, the CDR3 is TGTGCCAGCAGCCCGGACAGGGTTCGAGGTAGCAATCAGCCCCAGCATTTT. Translating it yields CASSPDRVRGSNQPQHF.

The chain combines TRBV19 with TRBJ2-7; no reliable D call. This CDR3 has 13 residues. Per the germline V gene, CDR1 is LNHDA and CDR2 is SQIVND (reference sequence). V shed 3 bases and J shed 3 bases, with 9 bases lying between them. The CDR3 loop is CASSIRLLYEQYF. The CDR3 DNA reads as TGTGCCAGTAGTATCAGGCTCCTCTACGAGCAGTACTTC. The variable domain in full, with the rest retrieved from reference TRBV19 and TRBJ2-7, is DGGITQSPKYLFRKEGQNVTLSCEQNLNHDAMYWYRQDPGQGLRLIYYSQIVNDFQKGDIAEGYSVSREKKESFPLTVTSAQKNPTAFYLCASSIRLLYEQYFGPGTRLTVT.

V is TRBV28 and J is TRBJ1-5, with 7 bases lining up with TRBD1. Trimming removed 5 bases from V and 0 bases from J; junction bases left unmatched: 10. The germline V gene encodes CDR1 MDHEN and CDR2 SYDVKM. The CDR3 loop spans 17 amino acids. The CDR3 region is CASSTRKDRYSNQPQHF. Written as DNA, the CDR3 is TGTGCCAGCAGTACCCGCAAGGACAGGTATAGCAATCAGCCCCAGCATTTT.

Relative to its sample, this clone is medium-sized. This chain connects TRBV19 to TRBJ1-5; D uncertain. Trimming shortened V by 1 base and J by 4 bases, and 8 bases separated the two germline ends. The CDR3 spans 14 residues. Germline V gene sequence: CDR1 LNHDA, CDR2 SQIVND (reference sequence). The CDR3 here is CASSIAGENQPQHF. The CDR3, as DNA: TGTGCCAGTAGTATAGCCGGAGAAAATCAGCCCCAGCATTTT.